This TCR beta chain was profiled in a study of graft-versus-host responses after intestinal transplantation. Study-wide findings and caveats: Subjects displaying graft-donor T cell macrochimerism possessed elevated graft-versus-host to host-versus-graft clonal ratios inside allografts. The study associated peak circulating GvH clone levels with early post-transplant HvG declines. GvH clones were found in recipient marrow; some appeared first in ileum or blood.

CFSE-labeled responder cells (200,000) were plated with 200,000 irradiated, violet-dye-labeled stimulator cells. Libraries were prepared by immunoSEQ multiplex PCR; TCRdb keeps only in-frame clonotypes and omits some of them. The sample contains roughly 25,000 clones, roughly 42% of which appear only once. V lost 1 base and J 0 bases, leaving 7 bases between the germline ends. This CDR3 comprises 14 residues. CDR1 and CDR2 from the germline V gene are SGHNT and YYREEE (reference sequence). The table lists this clone with a few counts. The chain has TRBV5-4 and TRBJ1-2, with D possibly TRBD1 on 5 matching bases. The sample consisted of alloreactive CD4+ T cells from a mixed lymphocyte reaction culture, taken before intestinal transplant. Subset described: CFSE-low proliferating T cells sorted from roughly six-day pre-transplant mixed lymphocyte reaction (GvH or HvG direction). This clonotype originated in a human patient who received an intestinal transplant. The CDR3 loop reads CASSLFRANYGYTF. The CDR3 nucleotides read TGTGCCAGCAGCTTGTTCAGGGCTAACTATGGCTACACCTTC.